These 23 T cell receptor beta chains share one sample of origin, sequenced in a study of CD8+ T cells in alopecia areata. RNA, once extracted, was reverse transcribed into cDNA for use as the sequencing template. Method: immunoSEQ multiplex PCR; TCRdb's copy keeps in-frame clones and lacks some. The sample yields 110,000 or so clones, less than 70% seen once. Sequencing was performed on CD4+ T cells sorted from blood. The source is a human donor in good health.

The genes are TRBV2 and TRBJ2-5, with TRBD1 matching over 12 bases. Trimming removed 5 bases from V and 4 bases from J; junction bases left unmatched: 2. CDR3 length: 14 residues. The V gene's germline CDR1 is SNHLY and CDR2 FYNNEI. CDR3 nucleotides: TGTGCCAGCAGTCGGGACAGGGGGCCAGAGACCCAGTACTTC. Translation gives CASSRDRGPETQYF.

The chain carries TRBV14 and TRBJ2-2; D uncertain. V lost 4 bases to trimming and J lost 0 bases, with 3 bases between them. This CDR3 has 13 amino acids. Per germline, CDR1 SGHDN and CDR2 FVKESK. The CDR3 spells CASSPTNTGELFF. CDR3 in DNA: TGTGCCAGCAGCCCAACGAACACCGGGGAGCTGTTTTTT.

The genes are TRBV19 and TRBJ1-5; 9 nucleotides match TRBD1. The CDR3 consists of 15 residues. V lost 6 bases to trimming and J lost 3 bases; unmatched junction nucleotides: 6. Germline CDR1 and CDR2: LNHDA and SQIVND (reference sequence). The CDR3 DNA reads TGTGCCAGTAGGGTGGACAGGGGTCACAATCAGCCCCAGCATTTT. Translation gives CASRVDRGHNQPQHF. Drawing the rest from reference TRBV19 and TRBJ1-5, the complete variable domain is DGGITQSPKYLFRKEGQNVTLSCEQNLNHDAMYWYRQDPGQGLRLIYYSQIVNDFQKGDIAEGYSVSREKKESFPLTVTSAQKNPTAFYLCASRVDRGHNQPQHFGDGTRLSIL.

J is TRBJ1-6 and V is TRBV4-1, with TRBD1 as a possible D gene (6 bases). Per germline, CDR1 MGHRA and CDR2 YSYEKL. V shed 4 bases and J shed 13 bases, with 20 bases lying between them. The CDR3 totals 15 residues. CDR3 coding DNA: TGCGCCAGCAGCCTCCTCATGGGCAGGGGTAGGCCCCTCCACTTT. Translated, it gives CASSLLMGRGRPLHF.

Written as DNA, the CDR3 is TGTGCCAGCAGCAAAGGGCGGGGATACGAGCAGTACTTC. This encodes CASSKGRGYEQYF. This sequence joins TRBV21-1 and TRBJ2-7; the D call of TRBD2 is as the table states it, not checked on the DNA. TRBV21-1 is marked as a pseudogene. The CDR3 is 13 residues long.

This clone was recorded only once. The chain has TRBV30 and TRBJ2-2; the match to TRBD2 covers 7 bases. The junction had 2 bases not matched to a gene; V was cut back by 1 base and J by 6 bases. The CDR3 is 13 amino acids. Germline CDR1 is GTSNPN and CDR2 is SVGIG (reference sequence). The CDR3 reads CAWSGAGSGELFF. The CDR3 nucleotides read TGTGCCTGGAGTGGAGCGGGGTCCGGGGAGCTGTTTTTT.

The rearrangement uses TRBV19 and TRBJ2-1, with D maybe TRBD2 (6 bases). V lost 9 bases and J 4 bases, leaving 28 bases between the germline ends. The CDR3 totals 18 residues. Germline CDR1 is LNHDA and CDR2 is SQIVND (reference sequence). CDR3 in amino acids: CASTVSRLQSGLYNEQFF. DNA of the CDR3: TGTGCCAGCACCGTTTCTCGGTTACAAAGCGGGCTTTACAATGAGCAGTTCTTC.

This clone appeared once. The chain recombines TRBV11-2 with TRBJ2-1, with 10 bases matching TRBD1. J gave up 9 bases and V 0 bases, and 5 bases lay outside the gene matches. CDR1 is SGHAT, CDR2 FQNNGV, per germline. The CDR3 contains 15 residues. The chain's CDR3 is CASSLDGTGDVEQFF. As DNA, the CDR3 is TGTGCCAGCAGCTTAGATGGGACAGGGGATGTTGAGCAGTTCTTC. The whole variable domain, remainder taken from reference TRBV11-2 and TRBJ2-1, is EAGVAQSPRYKIIEKRQSVAFWCNPISGHATLYWYQQILGQGPKLLIQFQNNGVVDDSQLPKDRFSAERLKGVDSTLKIQPAKLEDSAVYLCASSLDGTGDVEQFFGPGTRLTVL.

The chain carries TRBV4-1 and TRBJ1-6, with D possibly being TRBD1 (6 bases). The CDR3 runs 14 residues. CDR1 is MGHRA, CDR2 YSYEKL, per germline. V was pared by 3 bases and J by 8 bases, with 11 bases between. For the CDR3, the DNA is TGCGCCAGCAGCCATTCGGACAGAGATTCACCCCTCCACTTT. It specifies CASSHSDRDSPLHF.

CDR3 residues: CASSFGQVPSEQYF. As DNA, the CDR3 is TGTGCCAGCAGTTTCGGACAGGTACCCTCCGAGCAGTACTTC. The J gene is TRBJ2-7, the V gene TRBV28, with TRBD1 identical over 7 bases. CDR1 and CDR2 (germline): MDHEN, SYDVKM. V gave up 3 bases and J gave up 6 bases; unmatched junction bases: 8. The CDR3 has 14 amino acids.

This chain joins TRBV25-1 and TRBJ2-2; no clear D. Germline V CDR1 and CDR2: MGHDK, SYGVNS. The CDR3 has 17 amino acids. V was cut by 1 base and J by 0 bases, with 12 bases left in between. CDR3 DNA sequence: TGTGCCAGCAGTGAATCTGTGAGCTTAGCGAACACCGGGGAGCTGTTTTTT. This codes for CASSESVSLANTGELFF.

The rearrangement joins TRBV29-1 to TRBJ2-3; TRBD2 matches 7 bases. Germline V gene sequence: CDR1 SQVTM, CDR2 ANQGSEA. CDR3 length: 15 residues. V lost 8 bases, J lost 4 bases, and 15 bases stayed unmatched. The CDR3 nucleotides are TGCAGCTCGCGACGGAGCGGGGTAGGGCCAGATACGCAGTATTTT. Amino acid sequence: CSSRRSGVGPDTQYF.

The chain uses TRBV30 and TRBJ2-3; D call uncertain. Trimming removed 0 bases at V and 5 bases at J, with 12 bases between. Germline V CDR1 and CDR2: GTSNPN, SVGIG (reference sequence). The CDR3 is 14 residues long. The CDR3 reads CAWSVRGAGDTQYF. CDR3 DNA sequence: TGTGCCTGGAGTGTAAGAGGAGCTGGAGATACGCAGTATTTT.

The rearrangement uses TRBV28 and TRBJ1-6; the match to TRBD1 covers 9 bases. Germline V gives CDR1 MDHEN, CDR2 SYDVKM. The CDR3 contains 15 residues. The ends lost 4 bases at V and 9 bases at J; junction bases unmatched: 7. The CDR3 loop is CASSSPGQGSSPLHF. The CDR3 coding sequence is TGTGCCAGCAGTTCCCCGGGACAGGGAAGTTCACCCCTCCACTTT.

The chain links TRBV6-6 to TRBJ2-5; 10 bases line up with TRBD2. After removal of 5 bases from V and 4 bases from J, the junction contained 7 bases not matched to a gene. Germline-derived CDR1 and CDR2 are MNHNY and SVGAGI (reference sequence). CDR3 length equals 15 residues. CDR3 DNA sequence: TGTGCCAGCAGTCCCGGGCTAGCGGGGGTAGAGACCCAGTACTTC. It is translated as CASSPGLAGVETQYF.

V usage is TRBV11-1 and J usage is TRBJ2-7, with 9 nucleotides matching TRBD2. J gave up 0 bases and V 2 bases, and 5 bases lay outside the gene matches. The CDR3 has 16 amino acids. The germline gives CDR1 SGHAT, CDR2 FQDESV (reference sequence). The CDR3 DNA reads TGTGCCAGCAGCTTATCCCGACTAGCGGCCTCCTACGAGCAGTACTTC. This translates into CASSLSRLAASYEQYF.

The rearrangement uses TRBV7-2 and TRBJ1-1, with D unresolved. Germline loops: CDR1 SGHTA, CDR2 FQGNSA. CDR3 size: 12 residues. V lost 2 bases and J 4 bases, leaving 5 bases between the germline ends. CDR3: CASSLRSTEAFF. CDR3 bases: TGTGCCAGCAGCTTAAGGAGCACTGAAGCTTTCTTT.

The chain combines TRBV5-6 with TRBJ1-2; the match to TRBD1 covers 10 bases. Losses at the gene ends were 4 bases for V and 7 bases for J; bases not matched to a gene: 7. Germline V lookup: CDR1 SGHDT, CDR2 YYEEEE. The CDR3 is made up of 14 amino acids. The CDR3 protein is CASSRRQGAGGYTF. CDR3 in DNA: TGTGCCAGCAGCAGGAGACAGGGGGCCGGTGGCTACACCTTC.

This chain uses TRBV5-1 with TRBJ2-6, with 7 bases matching TRBD1. J was trimmed by 12 bases and V by 0 bases; bases with no gene match: 6. This CDR3 has 14 residues. CDR1 SGHRS and CDR2 YFSETQ come from the germline V gene. CDR3 sequence reads: CASSLGQGGFVLTF. The CDR3 DNA reads TGCGCCAGCAGCTTGGGACAGGGTGGGTTCGTCCTGACTTTC.

This chain's CDR3 is CASSPNTGIEAFF. In DNA form, the CDR3 reads TGCGCCAGCAGCCCTAACACAGGGATTGAAGCTTTCTTT. The chain recombines TRBV5-1 with TRBJ1-1, with a tentative D call TRBD1 (6 bases). This CDR3 comprises 13 residues. Germline V CDR1 and CDR2: SGHRS, YFSETQ. The V gene lost 4 bases and the J gene lost 7 bases, with 14 bases spanning the gap.

Only a few counts were recorded for this clone. The rearrangement links TRBV19 to TRBJ1-1; 7 bases fit TRBD1. Germline lookup yields CDR1 LNHDA and CDR2 SQIVND (reference sequence). The CDR3 contains 14 residues. Trimming at V came to 7 bases and at J to 4 bases, leaving 9 bases not matched to a gene. CDR3 sequence (DNA): TGTGCCAGTATGAGGAGGGGGCGAAGCACTGAAGCTTTCTTT. Encoded protein: CASMRRGRSTEAFF.

The rearrangement joins TRBV10-2 to TRBJ2-3, with TRBD2 matching over 12 bases. The germline CDR1 and CDR2 sequences are WSHSY and SAAADI. The CDR3 length is 14 residues. The V gene end was trimmed by 10 bases and the J gene end by 4 bases; junction bases not matched to a gene: 6. CDR3 coding DNA: TGCGCCACCGTTACTAGCGGGGGGCCAGATACGCAGTATTTT. Translating gives CATVTSGGPDTQYF.

This clone was seen just once. The chain joins TRBV7-8 to TRBJ2-5; 8 bases are shared with TRBD2. V gave up 7 bases and J gave up 4 bases; unmatched junction bases: 5. CDR1 and CDR2 (germline): SGHVS, FQNEAQ. This CDR3 is 13 amino acids long. In DNA, the CDR3 is TGTGCCAGCACCTTGCTAGCGGGAGAGACCCAGTACTTC. This translates into CASTLLAGETQYF.